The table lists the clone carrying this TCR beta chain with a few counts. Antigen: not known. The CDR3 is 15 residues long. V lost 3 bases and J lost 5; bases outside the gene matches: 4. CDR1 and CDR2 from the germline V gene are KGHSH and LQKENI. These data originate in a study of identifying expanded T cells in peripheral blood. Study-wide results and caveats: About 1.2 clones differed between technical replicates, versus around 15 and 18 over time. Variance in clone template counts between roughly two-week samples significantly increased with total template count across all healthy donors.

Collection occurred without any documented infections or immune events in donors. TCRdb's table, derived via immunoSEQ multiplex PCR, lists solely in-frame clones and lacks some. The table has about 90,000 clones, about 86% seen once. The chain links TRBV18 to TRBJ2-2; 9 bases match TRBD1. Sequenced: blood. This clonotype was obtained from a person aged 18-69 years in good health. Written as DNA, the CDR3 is TGTGCCAGCTCACCGGGACAGGGAATAACCGGGGAGCTGTTTTTT. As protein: CASSPGQGITGELFF.